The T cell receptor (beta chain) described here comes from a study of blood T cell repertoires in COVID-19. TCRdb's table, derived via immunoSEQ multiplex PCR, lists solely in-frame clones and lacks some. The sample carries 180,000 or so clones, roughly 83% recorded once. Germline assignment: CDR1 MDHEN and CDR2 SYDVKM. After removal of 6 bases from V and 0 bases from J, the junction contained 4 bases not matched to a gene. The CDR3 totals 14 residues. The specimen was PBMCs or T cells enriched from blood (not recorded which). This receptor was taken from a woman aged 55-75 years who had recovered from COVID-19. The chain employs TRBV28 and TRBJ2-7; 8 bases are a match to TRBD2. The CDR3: CASRLAGSSYEQYF. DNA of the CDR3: TGTGCCAGCAGGTTAGCGGGGAGCTCCTACGAGCAGTACTTC.